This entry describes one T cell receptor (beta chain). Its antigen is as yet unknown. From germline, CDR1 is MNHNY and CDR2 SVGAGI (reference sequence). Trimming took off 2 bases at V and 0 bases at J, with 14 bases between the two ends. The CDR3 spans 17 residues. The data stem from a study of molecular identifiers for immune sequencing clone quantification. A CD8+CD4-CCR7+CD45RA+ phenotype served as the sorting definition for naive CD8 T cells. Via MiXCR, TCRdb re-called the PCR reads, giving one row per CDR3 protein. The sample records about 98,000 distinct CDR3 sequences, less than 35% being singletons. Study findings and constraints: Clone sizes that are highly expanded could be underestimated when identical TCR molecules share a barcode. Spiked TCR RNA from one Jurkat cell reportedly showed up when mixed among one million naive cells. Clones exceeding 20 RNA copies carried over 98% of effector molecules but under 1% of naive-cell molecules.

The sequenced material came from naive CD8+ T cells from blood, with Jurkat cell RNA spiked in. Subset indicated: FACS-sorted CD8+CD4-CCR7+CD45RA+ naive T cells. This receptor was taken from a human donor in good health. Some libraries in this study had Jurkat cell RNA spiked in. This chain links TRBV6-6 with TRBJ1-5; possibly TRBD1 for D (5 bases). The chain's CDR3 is CASSYSPGPYSNQPQHF. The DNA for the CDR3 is TGTGCCAGCAGTTACAGCCCGGGACCTTATAGCAATCAGCCCCAGCATTTT.